These 6 T cell receptor beta chains share one sample of origin, sequenced in a study of T cells in Graves' hyperthyroidism and ophthalmopathy. Amplified TCR beta CDR3 regions derived from RNA transcripts. During a first-round RT-PCR of the TCR CDR3, the HTBI primer set was used. TCRdb independently ran MiXCR on the multiplex PCR reads; one entry per CDR3 protein. Altogether 500,000 or so distinct CDR3 sequences are present, about 16% being singletons, with the ten largest covering 29%. Material for sequencing was blood. These receptors were obtained from a woman aged 25 to 39 with Graves' ophthalmopathy.

This clonotype was detected only a few times. This rearrangement joins TRBV10-3 to TRBJ2-5; D remains ambiguous. There are 13 residues in the CDR3. Trimming left V 4 bases short and J 7 bases short, with 13 bases between. The V gene's germline CDR1 is ENHRY and CDR2 SYGVKD. CDR3 protein: CAISGTAPGTQYF. In DNA form, the CDR3 reads TGTGCCATCAGTGGTACAGCGCCTGGGACCCAGTACTTC.

This clonotype has only one observation. The junction departs from germline at one end; a sequencing error may be responsible. This rearrangement joins TRBV5-1 to TRBJ2-5; D is possibly TRBD1 (5 bases). The CDR3 length is 16 residues. Germline values: CDR1 SGHRS, CDR2 YFSETQ. The CDR3 sequence is CARSLVPRTPQETQYF. Here the CDR3 DNA reads TGCGCCAGAAGCTTGGTTCCCCGGACACCCCAAGAGACCCAGTACTTC.

This clonotype was observed a few times. The chain links TRBV10-1 to TRBJ2-3; no firm D call. Trimming removed 3 bases from V and 6 bases from J, with 13 bases in between. Germline V gives CDR1 WNHNN, CDR2 SYGVQD (reference sequence). The CDR3 loop spans 14 amino acids. The CDR3 region is CASSESQTLDTQYF. CDR3 DNA sequence: TGCGCCAGCAGTGAATCACAGACATTGGATACGCAGTATTTT.

This clonotype was counted between two and nine times. The chain couples TRBV28 to TRBJ2-7; no firm D call. The CDR3 loop spans 12 amino acids. Germline CDR1 reads MDHEN; CDR2 reads SYDVKM. Trimming took off 3 bases at V and 3 bases at J, with 6 bases between the two ends. This CDR3 is CASSLKLYEQYF. CDR3 DNA: TGTGCCAGCAGTTTGAAGCTCTACGAGCAGTACTTC.

The rearrangement links TRBV6-1 to TRBJ2-7; possible D gene TRBD1, 5 bases. The V end lost 3 bases, the J end lost 4 bases, and 10 bases lay between the germline ends. Germline assignment: CDR1 MNHNS and CDR2 SASEGT. The CDR3 loop spans 13 amino acids. The chain's CDR3 is CASSEQGFYEQYF. CDR3 nucleotides: TGTGCCAGCAGTGAGCAGGGTTTTTACGAGCAGTACTTC.

This clonotype was seen ten or more times. The rearrangement links TRBV28 to TRBJ2-3, with 7 bases identical to TRBD2. Germline V gives CDR1 MDHEN, CDR2 SYDVKM. The V segment lost 7 bases and the J segment 7 bases; nucleotides outside the gene matches: 14. The CDR3 is 15 amino acids. The CDR3 nucleotides read TGTGCCAGCACTATCGGTGGGGCGGGAGCACATACGCAGTATTTT. It yields the protein CASTIGGAGAHTQYF. The entire variable domain, with the rest obtained from reference TRBV28 and TRBJ2-3, is as follows: DVKVTQSSRYLVKRTGEKVFLECVQDMDHENMFWYRQDPGLGLRLIYFSYDVKMKEKGDIPEGYSVSREKKERFSLILESASTNQTSMYLCASTIGGAGAHTQYFGPGTRLTVL.